These T cell receptor beta chains were read from a single sample in a study of blood T cell repertoires in COVID-19. Data came from immunoSEQ multiplex PCR; TCRdb stores just in-frame clones and leaves some out. The sample has 50,000 or so clones; approximately 83% are singletons. Sequenced sample: peripheral blood. The receptors stem from a man aged 40-49 years with acute or convalescent COVID-19. Each CDR3 is given with its conserved first and last residue. The D gene is left open where the match is weak. Clone size, where shown, is once, few, many, or a class for clones that have expanded.

J	size	V	D	CDR3	DNA
TRBJ1-1	NA	TRBV1	NA	CTSSRHPGNRMTGTEAFF	TGCACCAGCAGCCGACACCCGGGAAACAGAATGACTGGCACTGAAGCTTTCTTT
TRBJ2-4	NA	TRBV3-1/TRBV3-2	NA	CASSAKLAKNIQYF	TGTGCCAGCAGCGCAAAGCTAGCCAAAAACATTCAGTACTTC
TRBJ2-1	NA	TRBV7-9	NA	CASSRQQLFSNNEQFF	TGTGCCAGCAGTCGACAACAGCTATTCAGCAACAATGAGCAGTTCTTC
TRBJ2-1	once	TRBV2	TRBD2	CASSRSSGTSRGGEQFF	TGTGCCAGCAGTCGCTCTAGCGGGACTTCTAGGGGCGGTGAGCAGTTCTTC
TRBJ1-5	NA	TRBV7-2	NA	CASSPGQTRNQPQHF	TGTGCCAGCAGCCCCGGACAGACTCGCAATCAGCCCCAGCATTTT
TRBJ2-7	NA	TRBV30	NA	CAWSRGNEQYF	TGTGCCTGGAGTAGGGGGAACGAGCAGTACTTC
TRBJ1-2	NA	TRBV2	TRBD1	CASSGIAGQGARGYTF	TGTGCCAGCAGTGGTATTGCCGGACAGGGGGCTCGTGGCTACACCTTC
TRBJ1-2	few	TRBV10-3	TRBD1	CAIGQGGDYGYTF	TGTGCCATCGGACAGGGGGGAGACTATGGCTACACCTTC
TRBJ1-4	NA	TRBV6-5	TRBD1	CASSRAGTGHEKLFF	TGTGCCAGCAGCCGAGCCGGGACAGGACATGAAAAACTGTTTTTT
TRBJ2-1	NA	TRBV2	TRBD2	CASRVRGGPLNEQFF	TGTGCCAGCAGGGTGCGGGGGGGTCCCCTGAATGAGCAGTTCTTC
TRBJ2-1	NA	TRBV7-2	TRBD2	CASSSMTSGRASEQFF	TGTGCCAGCAGCTCGATGACTAGCGGGAGGGCCAGTGAGCAGTTCTTC
TRBJ1-2	NA	TRBV5-6	TRBD1	CASSLGDSLYGYTF	TGTGCCAGCAGCTTGGGGGACAGCCTGTATGGCTACACCTTC
TRBJ2-7	NA	TRBV2	NA	CASSGSGNHEQYF	TGTGCCAGCAGTGGGTCAGGAAATCACGAGCAGTACTTC
TRBJ2-2	NA	TRBV27	NA	CASTPRSETGELFF	TGTGCCAGCACCCCTAGGTCGGAAACCGGGGAGCTGTTTTTT
TRBJ2-3	NA	TRBV7-2	NA	CASSFNTRPGDTQYF	TGTGCCAGCAGCTTTAACACTAGACCGGGGGATACGCAGTATTTT
TRBJ1-2	once	TRBV14	NA	CASSPPGSFSYGYTF	TGTGCCAGCAGCCCCCCTGGCAGTTTCTCCTATGGCTACACCTTC
TRBJ2-7	few	TRBV27	NA	CASSSRRPGGRTYEQYF	TGTGCCAGCAGTAGCCGCCGACCGGGGGGCCGCACCTACGAGCAGTACTTC
TRBJ1-2	NA	TRBV5-4	NA	CASSNPRLPYGYTF	TGTGCCAGCAGTAACCCCAGGCTCCCTTATGGCTACACCTTC
TRBJ1-1	NA	TRBV19	NA	CASTPERATRGTEAFF	TGTGCCAGTACCCCAGAGCGAGCTACAAGGGGAACTGAAGCTTTCTTT
TRBJ2-3	NA	TRBV6-1	TRBD2	CASSEAAGRGATDTQYF	TGTGCCAGCAGTGAAGCGGCCGGGCGGGGGGCAACAGATACGCAGTATTTT
TRBJ2-3	NA	TRBV12-5	TRBD1	CASGEDRGRGTQYF	TGTGCTAGTGGAGAGGACAGGGGGCGAGGTACGCAGTATTTT
TRBJ1-1	NA	TRBV11-2	NA	CASSFLGAQGRGTEAFF	TGTGCCAGCAGCTTCCTAGGGGCGCAGGGGAGGGGAACTGAAGCTTTCTTT
TRBJ2-5	NA	TRBV20-1	TRBD2	CSASGLAGGRGETQYF	TGCAGTGCTAGTGGACTAGCGGGGGGCCGGGGGGAGACCCAGTACTTC
TRBJ2-3	NA	TRBV10-3	TRBD1	CAIRTGTGKDTQYF	TGTGCCATCAGAACCGGGACAGGGAAAGATACGCAGTATTTT
TRBJ2-7	few	TRBV5-1	NA	CASRWDSRGYEQYF	TGCGCCAGCAGATGGGACTCCCGGGGCTACGAGCAGTACTTC
TRBJ1-2	NA	TRBV2	TRBD1	CASSGGQGTYGYTF	TGTGCCAGCAGTGGGGGACAGGGGACTTATGGCTACACCTTC
TRBJ2-3	NA	TRBV21-1	NA	CASSKGCRGDTDTQYF	TGTGCCAGCAGCAAAGGTTGCCGGGGTGACACAGATACGCAGTATTTT
TRBJ1-1	NA	TRBV24-1	NA	CATSGVGNTEAFF	TGTGCCACCAGTGGTGTCGGGAACACTGAAGCTTTCTTT
TRBJ2-2	NA	TRBV6-5	NA	CASSDTAGELFF	TGTGCCAGCAGCGACACAGCCGGGGAGCTGTTTTTT
TRBJ1-1	NA	TRBV12-5	NA	CASGPPGDTEAFF	TGTGCTAGTGGCCCCCCCGGGGACACTGAAGCTTTCTTT
TRBJ1-2	NA	TRBV5-1	NA	CASSINWGDGYTF	TGCGCCAGCAGTATCAATTGGGGGGATGGCTACACCTTC
TRBJ1-2	NA	TRBV6-2/TRBV6-3	TRBD1	CASSRQGHGYTF	TGTGCCAGCAGTCGACAGGGTCATGGCTACACCTTC
TRBJ1-6	once	TRBV19	NA	CASSTAQGRSSPLHF	TGTGCCAGTAGTACAGCACAGGGACGGAGTTCACCCCTCCACTTT
TRBJ1-4	NA	TRBV19	NA	CASSIVGRLLTNEKLFF	TGTGCCAGTAGTATTGTGGGGAGGCTACTAACTAATGAAAAACTGTTTTTT
TRBJ1-5	NA	TRBV21-1	NA	CASSSDSGTGVRQPQHF	TGTGCCAGCAGCTCCGATTCCGGGACAGGGGTTCGGCAGCCCCAGCATTTT
TRBJ2-3	NA	TRBV5-5	TRBD1	CASSPIGGQATDTQYF	TGTGCCAGCAGCCCAATAGGTGGACAGGCGACAGATACGCAGTATTTT
TRBJ1-4	NA	TRBV24-1	TRBD1	CATSGQTGTELFF	TGTGCCACCAGTGGCCAGACAGGGACCGAACTGTTTTTT
TRBJ1-5	NA	TRBV27	TRBD1	CASSSTGGTQPQHF	TGTGCCAGCAGTTCGACAGGGGGCACTCAGCCCCAGCATTTT
TRBJ1-3	NA	TRBV30	NA	CAWSVLGRAGNTIYF	TGTGCCTGGAGTGTACTGGGGAGGGCTGGAAACACCATATATTTT
TRBJ1-1	NA	TRBV10-3	NA	CAISDGGTEAFF	TGTGCCATCAGTGATGGAGGGACTGAAGCTTTCTTT
TRBJ2-4	once	TRBV19	NA	CASSPMPGETKNIQYF	TGTGCCAGTAGTCCCATGCCGGGGGAGACCAAAAACATTCAGTACTTC
TRBJ2-3	NA	TRBV11-2	TRBD2	CASSLRASGGGPTTDTQYF	TGTGCCAGCAGCTTAAGGGCGAGCGGGGGCGGGCCTACCACAGATACGCAGTATTTT
TRBJ2-7	NA	TRBV19	TRBD1	CASSTLDREYEQYF	TGTGCCAGTAGTACACTGGACAGGGAGTACGAGCAGTACTTC
TRBJ2-3	NA	TRBV6-6	NA	CASSRGLKDTQYF	TGTGCCAGCAGCCGTGGACTTAAGGATACGCAGTATTTT
TRBJ2-2	once	TRBV27	NA	CASGNPGADFNTGELFF	TGTGCCAGCGGGAATCCCGGAGCGGATTTTAACACCGGGGAGCTGTTTTTT
TRBJ2-7	NA	TRBV5-1	NA	CASSLEVAREQYF	TGCGCCAGCAGCTTGGAGGTAGCGAGGGAGCAGTACTTC
TRBJ1-1	NA	TRBV2	NA	CASKLTPTTEAFF	TGTGCCAGCAAACTAACCCCTACCACTGAAGCTTTCTTT
TRBJ1-4	NA	TRBV5-1	NA	CASRLGGSNEKLFF	TGCGCCAGCAGGTTAGGGGGATCTAATGAAAAACTGTTTTTT
TRBJ2-7	NA	TRBV19	TRBD2	CASSIDAGGDTYEQYF	TGTGCCAGTAGTATAGATGCGGGGGGCGATACCTACGAGCAGTACTTC
TRBJ2-7	NA	TRBV19	NA	CASSINGGSSYEQYF	TGTGCCAGTAGTATAAATGGGGGGAGCTCCTACGAGCAGTACTTC
TRBJ2-5	NA	TRBV30	TRBD2	CAWSGSGLAGETQYF	TGTGCCTGGAGCGGATCGGGACTAGCGGGAGAGACCCAGTACTTC
TRBJ1-6	few	TRBV15	TRBD1	CATSRGGDRLVTDSPLHF	TGTGCCACCAGCAGAGGCGGGGACAGGCTGGTTACGGATTCACCCCTCCACTTT
TRBJ2-1	NA	TRBV7-2	TRBD2	CASSLVLSGESSYNEQFF	TGTGCCAGCAGCTTGGTCCTTAGCGGGGAGAGCTCCTACAATGAGCAGTTCTTC
TRBJ1-4	NA	TRBV30	NA	CAWSQSSEKLFF	TGTGCCTGGAGTCAATCGAGCGAAAAACTGTTTTTT
TRBJ2-7	NA	TRBV27	TRBD2	CASSSSPPGLAGGWEQYF	TGTGCCAGCAGTTCGTCCCCCCCCGGACTAGCGGGAGGATGGGAGCAGTACTTC
TRBJ1-1	NA	TRBV3-1/TRBV3-2	NA	CASSQARTGAGVFTEAFF	TGTGCCAGCAGCCAAGCCCGGACGGGCGCGGGGGTGTTCACTGAAGCTTTCTTT
TRBJ2-2	NA	TRBV24-1	TRBD1	CATSDRQGTLKTGELFF	TGTGCCACCAGTGACCGACAGGGGACCCTGAAGACCGGGGAGCTGTTTTTT
TRBJ2-1	NA	TRBV5-5	NA	CASTERENGEQFF	TGTGCCAGCACCGAAAGAGAAAACGGGGAGCAGTTCTTC